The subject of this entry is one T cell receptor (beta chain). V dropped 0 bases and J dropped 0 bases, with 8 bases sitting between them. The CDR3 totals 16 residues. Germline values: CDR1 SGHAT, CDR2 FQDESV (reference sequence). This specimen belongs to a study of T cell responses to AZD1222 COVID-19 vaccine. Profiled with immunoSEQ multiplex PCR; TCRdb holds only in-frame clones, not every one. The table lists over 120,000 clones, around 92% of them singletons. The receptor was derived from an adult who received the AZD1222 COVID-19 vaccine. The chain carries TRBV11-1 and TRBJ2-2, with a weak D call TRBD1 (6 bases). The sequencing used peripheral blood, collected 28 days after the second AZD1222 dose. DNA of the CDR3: TGTGCCAGCAGCTTAGCTACAGGGTCGAACACCGGGGAGCTGTTTTTT. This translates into CASSLATGSNTGELFF.